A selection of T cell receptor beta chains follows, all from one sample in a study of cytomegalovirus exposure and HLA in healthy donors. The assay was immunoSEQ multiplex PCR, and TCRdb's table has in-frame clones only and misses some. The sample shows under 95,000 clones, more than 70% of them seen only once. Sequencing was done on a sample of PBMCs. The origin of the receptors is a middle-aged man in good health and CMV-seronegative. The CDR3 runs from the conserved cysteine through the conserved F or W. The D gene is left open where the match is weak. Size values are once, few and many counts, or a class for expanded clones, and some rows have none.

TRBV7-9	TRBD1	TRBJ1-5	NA	CASSGTGLSNQPQHF	TGTGCCAGCAGCGGGACAGGGCTCAGCAATCAGCCCCAGCATTTT
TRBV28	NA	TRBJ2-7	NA	CASSFRQGYEQYF	TGTGCCAGCAGTTTTCGTCAGGGGTACGAGCAGTACTTC
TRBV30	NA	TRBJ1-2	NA	CAWGDSGGGYTF	TGTGCCTGGGGGGATTCCGGGGGAGGCTACACCTTC
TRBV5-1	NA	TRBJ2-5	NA	CASSLASPAGRETQYF	TGCGCCAGCAGCTTGGCCTCCCCGGCAGGGCGGGAGACCCAGTACTTC
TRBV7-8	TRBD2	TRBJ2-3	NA	CASKLAGSTDTQYF	TGTGCCAGCAAACTAGCGGGGAGCACAGATACGCAGTATTTT
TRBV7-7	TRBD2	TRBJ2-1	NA	CASSLELAGWNEQFF	TGTGCTAGCAGCTTAGAACTAGCGGGGTGGAATGAGCAGTTCTTC
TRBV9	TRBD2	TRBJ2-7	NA	CASSPRGGVTFSYEQYF	TGTGCCAGCAGCCCCCGCGGGGGGGTAACCTTCTCCTACGAGCAGTACTTC
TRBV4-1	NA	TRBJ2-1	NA	CASRGGPLQRHGDNEQFF	TGCGCCAGCAGGGGAGGTCCCCTCCAGCGGCACGGGGACAATGAGCAGTTCTTC
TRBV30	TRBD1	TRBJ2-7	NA	CAGGQGAREQYF	TGTGCCGGGGGACAGGGGGCTCGCGAGCAGTACTTC
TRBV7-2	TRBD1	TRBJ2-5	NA	CASSLVNRGRETQYF	TGTGCCAGCAGCTTAGTTAACAGGGGAAGGGAGACCCAGTACTTC
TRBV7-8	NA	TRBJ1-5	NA	CASSVQGSNQPQHF	TGTGCCAGCAGCGTACAGGGTAGCAATCAGCCCCAGCATTTT
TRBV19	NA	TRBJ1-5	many	CASSKSGLQPQHF	TGTGCCAGTAGTAAGTCAGGGCTGCAGCCCCAGCATTTT
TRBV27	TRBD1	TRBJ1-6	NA	CASRDRGGNSPLHF	TGTGCCAGCAGGGACAGGGGAGGAAATTCACCCCTCCACTTT
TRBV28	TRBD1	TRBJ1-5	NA	CASTDRAQPQHF	TGTGCCAGCACTGACAGGGCTCAGCCCCAGCATTTT
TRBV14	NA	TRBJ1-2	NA	CASSHTGNYGYTF	TGTGCCAGCAGCCATACGGGAAACTATGGCTACACCTTC
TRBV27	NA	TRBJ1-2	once	CATQDQGAPYGYTF	TGTGCCACCCAAGATCAAGGGGCCCCCTATGGCTACACCTTC
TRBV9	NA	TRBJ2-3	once	CASSVHTKTSTDTQYF	TGTGCCAGCAGCGTGCACACTAAAACTAGCACAGATACGCAGTATTTT
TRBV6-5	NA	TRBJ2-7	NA	CASMRTAPTSYEQYF	TGTGCCAGCATGAGGACAGCCCCAACATCCTACGAGCAGTACTTC
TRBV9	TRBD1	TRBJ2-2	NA	CASRHTGVTGELFF	TGTGCCAGCAGGCATACAGGGGTTACCGGGGAGCTGTTTTTT
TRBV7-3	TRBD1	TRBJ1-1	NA	CASSLTGQQNTEAFF	TGTGCCAGCAGCTTAACGGGACAGCAGAACACTGAAGCTTTCTTT
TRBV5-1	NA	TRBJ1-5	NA	CASSLRGSQPQHF	TGCGCCAGCAGCTTGCGGGGAAGTCAGCCCCAGCATTTT
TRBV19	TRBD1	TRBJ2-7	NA	CASSIGAGGGSYEQYF	TGTGCCAGTAGTATAGGCGCAGGGGGCGGGTCCTACGAGCAGTACTTC